Each of the 15 T cell receptor beta chains below was sequenced from the same sample in a study of blood T cell repertoires in COVID-19. Produced via immunoSEQ multiplex PCR; TCRdb's table is partial and in-frame only. This repertoire shows 140,000 to 150,000 clones, roughly 81% found once; its top ten account for more than 7%. The material sequenced was peripheral blood. These receptors were obtained from a human donor with acute or convalescent COVID-19. The donor label of this sample is uncertain.

This clone has a handful of counts. The rearrangement links TRBV6-5 to TRBJ1-4; D gene ambiguous. The CDR3 contains 14 residues. Germline V gene lookup returns CDR1 MNHEY and CDR2 SVGAGI. V was clipped by 2 bases and J by 5 bases, with 9 bases between them. The CDR3 nucleotides are TGTGCCAGCAGTTACGGGAGCGTGAATGAAAAACTGTTTTTT. Its translation is CASSYGSVNEKLFF.

This chain joins TRBV5-4 and TRBJ2-3; 9 bases map to TRBD2. CDR3 size: 17 residues. The germline gives CDR1 SGHNT, CDR2 YYREEE (reference sequence). Trimming at V came to 4 bases and at J to 2 bases, leaving 11 bases not matched to a gene. CDR3 nucleotides: TGTGCCAGCAGCCTACGGAATCTAGCGGGATACACAGATACGCAGTATTTT. Its translation: CASSLRNLAGYTDTQYF.

The chain carries TRBV29-1 and TRBJ2-1, with 7 bases matching TRBD2. Germline CDR1 and CDR2: SQVTM and ANQGSEA. The CDR3 extends over 12 amino acids. V was pared by 4 bases and J by 4 bases, with 1 base of the junction left unmatched. The CDR3 bases are TGCAGCGTTGGGGGGGGATACAATGAGCAGTTCTTC. Its translation is CSVGGGYNEQFF.

V is TRBV10-1 and J is TRBJ1-2; 8 bases line up with TRBD1. This CDR3 spans 13 amino acids. The V segment lost 9 bases and the J segment 4 bases; nucleotides outside the gene matches: 7. The germline V gene has CDR1 WNHNN and CDR2 SYGVQD (reference sequence). The DNA for the CDR3 is TGCGCCAGTTCGGACAGGGCGAGCTATGGCTACACCTTC. Its translation is CASSDRASYGYTF.

The V gene is TRBV5-1, the J gene TRBJ2-3; D may be TRBD2 (6 bases). Germline V lookup: CDR1 SGHRS, CDR2 YFSETQ. The CDR3 extends over 14 amino acids. V lost 2 bases, J lost 2 bases, and 9 bases lay in between. In nucleotides, the CDR3 is TGCGCCAGCAGCTTCCGGGGGACCACAGATACGCAGTATTTT. Residues: CASSFRGTTDTQYF.

The CDR3 nucleotides read TGTGCCAGCAGCTTCGAGACTGGCTCGAGCTCCTACAATGAGCAGTTCTTC. This translates into CASSFETGSSSYNEQFF. This rearrangement joins TRBV5-4 to TRBJ2-1; no reliable D call. The CDR3 extends over 17 amino acids. Germline V gene lookup returns CDR1 SGHNT and CDR2 YYREEE (reference sequence). V was trimmed by 2 bases and J by 0 bases, leaving 15 bases between them.

V gene TRBV19 combines with J gene TRBJ1-1; unclear D gene. The CDR3 extends over 15 amino acids. V lost 4 bases and J lost 4, with 16 bases in between. Germline V gene sequence: CDR1 LNHDA, CDR2 SQIVND (reference sequence). The CDR3 protein is CASSRGGGEGTEAFF. CDR3 nucleotides: TGTGCCAGTAGTAGGGGAGGAGGAGAGGGCACTGAAGCTTTCTTT. The full variable domain, its missing parts supplied by reference TRBV19 and TRBJ1-1, is DGGITQSPKYLFRKEGQNVTLSCEQNLNHDAMYWYRQDPGQGLRLIYYSQIVNDFQKGDIAEGYSVSREKKESFPLTVTSAQKNPTAFYLCASSRGGGEGTEAFFGQGTRLTVV.

The gene calls are TRBV18 and TRBJ2-4; tentative D call: TRBD1 (5 bases). The CDR3 runs to 12 residues. V was pared by 3 bases and J by 8 bases, with 8 bases between. Germline V gene lookup returns CDR1 KGHSH and CDR2 LQKENI. CDR3 in amino acids: CASSPLGDIQYF. The CDR3 DNA is TGTGCCAGCTCACCCCTAGGGGACATTCAGTACTTC.

There are a few counts of this clone. The gene calls are TRBV14 and TRBJ2-4; TRBD2 matches 7 bases. This CDR3 is built from 21 residues. V lost 4 bases to trimming and J lost 0 bases; unmatched junction nucleotides: 21. The germline V gene encodes CDR1 SGHDN and CDR2 FVKESK. The CDR3 loop reads CASSPRGDGKGLGVAKNIQYF. For the CDR3, the DNA is TGTGCCAGCAGCCCTCGGGGGGACGGAAAGGGCCTAGGCGTAGCCAAAAACATTCAGTACTTC.

This sequence joins TRBV20-1 and TRBJ1-1; TRBD1 matches at 9 bases. V was pared by 3 bases and J by 1 base, with 6 bases of the junction left unmatched. This CDR3 has 15 residues. CDR1 and CDR2 from the germline V gene are DFQATT and SNEGSKA (reference sequence). The CDR3 DNA reads TGCAGTGCTAGTGCTACGGACAGGGGGAACACTGAAGCTTTCTTT. It is translated as CSASATDRGNTEAFF.

The J gene is TRBJ2-1, the V gene TRBV12-5; the match to TRBD1 covers 8 bases. Per germline, CDR1 LGHNT and CDR2 FRNRAP. Unmatched junction bases numbered 6, after V lost 5 bases and J lost 15 bases. This CDR3 is built from 11 residues. The CDR3 coding sequence is TGTGCTAGTGGTCCGGGACAGGCGCTGTTCTTC. Protein sequence: CASGPGQALFF.

The V and J genes are TRBV30 and TRBJ2-1; TRBD1 aligns across 7 bases. Trimming took 2 bases from V and 0 from J; bases not matched to a gene: 7. The CDR3 is 16 residues long. Germline CDR1 and CDR2: GTSNPN and SVGIG (reference sequence). CDR3 bases: TGTGCCTGGAGTTCCCTGGACAGGAGCTCCTACAATGAGCAGTTCTTC. Its protein is CAWSSLDRSSYNEQFF.

The rearrangement links TRBV9 to TRBJ1-2, with D uncertain. The CDR3 covers 13 residues. The V gene lost 3 bases and the J gene lost 3 bases, with 9 bases spanning the gap. Germline values: CDR1 SGDLS, CDR2 YYNGEE. DNA for the CDR3: TGTGCCAGCAGCGAGAACGGGTACTATGGCTACACCTTC. Protein: CASSENGYYGYTF.

This clone has a handful of counts. The CDR3 region has the DNA TGTGCCAGCAGCGTCGGAGGCACGAGGGAGACCCAGTACTTC. Its protein is CASSVGGTRETQYF. J is TRBJ2-5 and V is TRBV9, with D tentatively TRBD2 (5 bases). CDR3 length: 14 residues. V lost 2 bases and J 5 bases, leaving 13 bases between the germline ends. Germline-derived CDR1 and CDR2 are SGDLS and YYNGEE.

The V gene is TRBV30, the J gene TRBJ1-1, with D tentatively TRBD1 (5 bases). V lost 8 bases, J lost 0 bases, and 10 bases lay in between. From germline, CDR1 is GTSNPN and CDR2 SVGIG (reference sequence). This CDR3 comprises 12 residues. Written as DNA, the CDR3 is TGTGCCGGCCAGGGCCTGAACACTGAAGCTTTCTTT. It specifies CAGQGLNTEAFF.